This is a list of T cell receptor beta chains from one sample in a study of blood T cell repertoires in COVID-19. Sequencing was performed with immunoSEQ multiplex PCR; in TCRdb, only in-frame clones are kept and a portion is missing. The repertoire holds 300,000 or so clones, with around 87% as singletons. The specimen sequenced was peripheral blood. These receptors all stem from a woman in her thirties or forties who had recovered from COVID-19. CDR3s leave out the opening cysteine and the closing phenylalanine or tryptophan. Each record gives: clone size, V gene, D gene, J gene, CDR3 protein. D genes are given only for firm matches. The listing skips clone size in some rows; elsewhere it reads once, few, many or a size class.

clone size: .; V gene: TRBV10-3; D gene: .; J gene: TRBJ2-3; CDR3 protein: AISRLMTSTDTQY
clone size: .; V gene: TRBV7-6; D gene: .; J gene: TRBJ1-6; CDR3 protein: ASSPWRRANHNSPLH
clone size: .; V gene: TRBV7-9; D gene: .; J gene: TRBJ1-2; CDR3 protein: ASSLQGNGYT
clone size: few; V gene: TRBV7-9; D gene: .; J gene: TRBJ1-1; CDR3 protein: ASSFTTGSGTEAF
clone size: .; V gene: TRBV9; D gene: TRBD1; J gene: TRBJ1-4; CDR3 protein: ASSVGDRVEKLF
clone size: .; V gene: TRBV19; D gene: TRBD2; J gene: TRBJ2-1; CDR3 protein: ASSVTSGGYNEQF
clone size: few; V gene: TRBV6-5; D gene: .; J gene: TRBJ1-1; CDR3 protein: ASSSRGMNTEAF
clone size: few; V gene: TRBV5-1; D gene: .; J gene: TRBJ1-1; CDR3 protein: ASSLRVMNTEAF
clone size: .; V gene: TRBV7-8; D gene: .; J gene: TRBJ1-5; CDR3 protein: ASSLVFRDQPQH
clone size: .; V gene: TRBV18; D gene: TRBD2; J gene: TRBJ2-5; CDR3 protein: ASSRGLAGIETQY
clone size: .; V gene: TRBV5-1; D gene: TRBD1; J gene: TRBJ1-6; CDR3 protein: ASSLVGTGNSPLH
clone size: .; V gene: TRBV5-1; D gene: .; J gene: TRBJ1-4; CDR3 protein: ASSAKPTGLGEKLF
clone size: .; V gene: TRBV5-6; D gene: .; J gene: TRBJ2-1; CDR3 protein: ASSPTTGGVPNEQF